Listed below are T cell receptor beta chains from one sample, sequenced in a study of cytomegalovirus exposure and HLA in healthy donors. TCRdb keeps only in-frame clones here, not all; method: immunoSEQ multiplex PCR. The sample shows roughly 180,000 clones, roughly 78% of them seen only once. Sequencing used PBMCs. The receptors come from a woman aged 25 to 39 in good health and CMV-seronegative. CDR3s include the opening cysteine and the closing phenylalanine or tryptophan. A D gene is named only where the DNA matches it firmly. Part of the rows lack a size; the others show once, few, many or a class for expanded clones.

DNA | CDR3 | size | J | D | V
TGTGCCAGCAGAGCAAGTAATCCTGGGGCCAACGTCCTGACTTTC | CASRASNPGANVLTF | - | TRBJ2-6 | - | TRBV6-5
TGTGCCTGGAGTCTCGGACAGGGGGCCCACTACGAGCAGTACTTC | CAWSLGQGAHYEQYF | - | TRBJ2-7 | TRBD1 | TRBV30
TGTGCCAGCAGCTTAGACGGCAGCGGGGGTTACAATGAGCAGTTCTTC | CASSLDGSGGYNEQFF | - | TRBJ2-1 | TRBD2 | TRBV7-2
TGCGCCAGCAGTGACCCCGGTGGCGGGTTCAGCGGGGAGCTGTTTTTT | CASSDPGGGFSGELFF | - | TRBJ2-2 | - | TRBV10-1
TGCGCCAGCAGACTTACGGGGTCCTACACAGATACGCAGTATTTT | CASRLTGSYTDTQYF | - | TRBJ2-3 | - | TRBV5-1
TGTGCCACCAGCAGTTTAGCGGGGGGTTCCTACGAGCAGTACTTC | CATSSLAGGSYEQYF | once | TRBJ2-7 | TRBD2 | TRBV15
TGCGCCAGCAGCCAAGAAGGGACTAGCAAAGAGACCCAGTACTTC | CASSQEGTSKETQYF | - | TRBJ2-5 | TRBD2 | TRBV4-3
TGTGCCAGCAGCAAACGGAGAGGGTCGAAGCAACACTATGGCTACACCTTC | CASSKRRGSKQHYGYTF | - | TRBJ1-2 | - | TRBV21-1
TGTGCCAGCAGCCGCCTAGCGGCCGTCCACGAGCAGTACTTC | CASSRLAAVHEQYF | - | TRBJ2-7 | TRBD2 | TRBV6-5
TGCGCCAGCAGTGAGTCTAGGACAGGGGAAGCCTACGAGCAGTACTTC | CASSESRTGEAYEQYF | - | TRBJ2-7 | TRBD1 | TRBV10-1
TGCGCCAGCAGCCAAAACCCCCCAGGGGAGACCCAGTACTTC | CASSQNPPGETQYF | - | TRBJ2-5 | - | TRBV4-3
TGTGCCAGCAGTGACCGGGGGGTGACAGATACGCAGTATTTT | CASSDRGVTDTQYF | - | TRBJ2-3 | TRBD2 | TRBV6-4
TGTGCCAGCAGTATACAGGGGCCGCAGAACACTGAAGCTTTCTTT | CASSIQGPQNTEAFF | - | TRBJ1-1 | TRBD1 | TRBV2
TGTGCCAGCAGCCGAGACAATAACTATGGCTACACCTTC | CASSRDNNYGYTF | - | TRBJ1-2 | - | TRBV4-2
TGTGCCAGCAGAGCTAACAGGGGACGGTCGAGCGCTTTCTTT | CASRANRGRSSAFF | - | TRBJ1-1 | TRBD1 | TRBV25-1
TGTGCCAGCAGTAATGGACAGGTTTCCTACAATGAGCAGTTCTTC | CASSNGQVSYNEQFF | once | TRBJ2-1 | TRBD1 | TRBV6-5
TGTGCCAGCAGCTCGGACAGCCAAGAGACCCAGTACTTC | CASSSDSQETQYF | - | TRBJ2-5 | - | TRBV7-9
TGTGCCAGCAGTCCAGGGGGGAGGAGGCAAGAGACCCAGTACTTC | CASSPGGRRQETQYF | few | TRBJ2-5 | - | TRBV5-8
TGTGCAAGTCGCTTAGTTTGGGACAGGGTGTTACACGAGCAGTACTTC | CASRLVWDRVLHEQYF | - | TRBJ2-7 | - | TRBV12-2
TGTGCCAGCAGCCCTCTAGCGGGGGCCCAAAACATTCAGTACTTC | CASSPLAGAQNIQYF | - | TRBJ2-4 | TRBD2 | TRBV7-6
TGTGCCAGCAGTGAATTTTCGCGGGGCACATTTGGTGGCTACACCTTC | CASSEFSRGTFGGYTF | few | TRBJ1-2 | - | TRBV6-1
TGTGCCAGCAGCTTAGTGGGGGGGGGACCAGATACGCAGTATTTT | CASSLVGGGPDTQYF | - | TRBJ2-3 | TRBD2 | TRBV7-2
TGCGCCAGCAGCTTCCGTGAGGAGACCCAGTACTTC | CASSFREETQYF | - | TRBJ2-5 | - | TRBV5-1
TGTGCCAGCAGCTTAGGGACATCAGGCGGCTACACCTTC | CASSLGTSGGYTF | few | TRBJ1-2 | - | TRBV7-8
TGCGCCAGCAGCCCCCTGGCAGGGGCGAGCTCTGGAAACACCATATATTTT | CASSPLAGASSGNTIYF | once | TRBJ1-3 | - | TRBV5-1
TGTGCCTGGAGAGCCGGGACAGGGGCCTATGGCTACACCTTC | CAWRAGTGAYGYTF | - | TRBJ1-2 | TRBD1 | TRBV30
TGTGCCAGCTCACGTTCAGGGGGGGAGACCCAGTACTTC | CASSRSGGETQYF | - | TRBJ2-5 | - | TRBV18
TGTGCCTGGCGGCGGGATCAGGGGGTTGGGGAAAAACTGTTTTTT | CAWRRDQGVGEKLFF | - | TRBJ1-4 | TRBD1 | TRBV30
TGCGCCAGCAGCAGCGAACGAGCAGATACGCAGTATTTT | CASSSERADTQYF | few | TRBJ2-3 | - | TRBV5-1
TGTGCCAGCAGCTTCAGCGGGATCCGGACCTACGAGCAGTACTTC | CASSFSGIRTYEQYF | few | TRBJ2-7 | TRBD2 | TRBV7-2
TGTGCCAGTAGTTACACAACTAATGAAAAACTGTTTTTT | CASSYTTNEKLFF | - | TRBJ1-4 | - | TRBV19
TGTGCCAGCAGCCCCCGGACTCGGAACACCGGGGAGCTGTTTTTT | CASSPRTRNTGELFF | - | TRBJ2-2 | - | TRBV9
TGTGCCTGGAGAAGACGAGGGGGTATAAGAACTGAAGCTTTCTTT | CAWRRRGGIRTEAFF | - | TRBJ1-1 | - | TRBV30
TGTGCCTGGAGTGGGGGGGGGCCCCAGCATTTT | CAWSGGGPQHF | - | TRBJ1-5 | - | TRBV30
TGTGCCAGCTCACTGGGGACTCCCTACGAGCAGTACTTC | CASSLGTPYEQYF | - | TRBJ2-7 | - | TRBV18
TGCGCCAGCAGTGAGAAGCGGGGGGCCGGCACAGATACGCAGTATTTT | CASSEKRGAGTDTQYF | - | TRBJ2-3 | TRBD2 | TRBV10-2
TGCAGCGTTGAAGATAGGGGACAGGATAATGAAAAACTGTTTTTT | CSVEDRGQDNEKLFF | - | TRBJ1-4 | TRBD1 | TRBV29-1
TGTGCCAGTAGCCCAGACAGGGCAGGACCCCAGCATTTT | CASSPDRAGPQHF | - | TRBJ1-5 | TRBD1 | TRBV19
TGCGCCAGCAGCCCGGGGACTAGCGGGGACTACAATGAGCAGTTCTTC | CASSPGTSGDYNEQFF | - | TRBJ2-1 | TRBD2 | TRBV4-3
TGTGCCAGCAGTGCTGCTAGCGGGGGGGCCACAGATACGCAGTATTTT | CASSAASGGATDTQYF | - | TRBJ2-3 | TRBD2 | TRBV6-1
TGTGCCAGCAGCCCCCGGCGGCAGGGCTTTACTAACTATGGCTACACCTTC | CASSPRRQGFTNYGYTF | - | TRBJ1-2 | - | TRBV7-3
TGTGCCAGCAGCCAACAGGGACCCCGTCAGCCCCAGCATTTT | CASSQQGPRQPQHF | - | TRBJ1-5 | - | TRBV2
TGTGCCAGCAGTGAATTTCGACGGGGGAGAGATACGCAGTATTTT | CASSEFRRGRDTQYF | - | TRBJ2-3 | - | TRBV2
TGCGCCAGCAGCTTGAATCTGGGGGCGGATGGCTACACCTTC | CASSLNLGADGYTF | - | TRBJ1-2 | - | TRBV5-1
TGCGCCAGCAGCCCCATAGGGCAGGCGGGTCCGAACACTGAAGCTTTCTTT | CASSPIGQAGPNTEAFF | few | TRBJ1-1 | - | TRBV4-1
TGCGCCAGCAGCCCCTTGGGACAGGGAGTTAATGCCAAAAACATTCAGTACTTC | CASSPLGQGVNAKNIQYF | - | TRBJ2-4 | TRBD1 | TRBV5-1
TGTGCCAGCAGCGACGGGACTGTAGGGCGTGAAAAACTGTTTTTT | CASSDGTVGREKLFF | - | TRBJ1-4 | - | TRBV9
TGTGCCAGCAGACTCGGGCGGCAGGGGAGGGCTGAAGCTTTCTTT | CASRLGRQGRAEAFF | - | TRBJ1-1 | - | TRBV4-2
TGTGCCAGCAGCTTGGCCGGGGGCTACACCTTC | CASSLAGGYTF | - | TRBJ1-2 | - | TRBV5-4
TGTGCCAGCAGGGAATCTAGCGGGGGGTACAATGAGCAGTTCTTC | CASRESSGGYNEQFF | - | TRBJ2-1 | TRBD2 | TRBV6-5
TGTGCCAGCAGCGGGGACAGGGCTATGAACACTGAAGCTTTCTTT | CASSGDRAMNTEAFF | few | TRBJ1-1 | TRBD1 | TRBV5-6
TGTGCCAGCAGCTTGGATGGGCCCCTCGATGAGCAGTTCTTC | CASSLDGPLDEQFF | few | TRBJ2-1 | - | TRBV7-3
TGCGCCAGCAGCTTGGAACACCCGCCCTACAATGAGCAGTTCTTC | CASSLEHPPYNEQFF | - | TRBJ2-1 | - | TRBV5-1
TGTGCCAGCAAAGGAACTAGCGGGCTCTTGTTCTTC | CASKGTSGLLFF | - | TRBJ2-1 | TRBD2 | TRBV6-5
TGTGCCACCTCCGGGACACACATGAACACTGAAGCTTTCTTT | CATSGTHMNTEAFF | - | TRBJ1-1 | - | TRBV15
TGTGCCAGCAGCGTAGTACCAGGGGGACTGAACACTGAAGCTTTCTTT | CASSVVPGGLNTEAFF | - | TRBJ1-1 | TRBD1 | TRBV9
TGCGCCAGCAGCCTGGGACAGGGGGTAGGATCTGGCTACACCTTC | CASSLGQGVGSGYTF | - | TRBJ1-2 | TRBD1 | TRBV5-1
TGTGCCATCAGTGACCGGGGGGCGGAAGGCACTGAAGCTTTCTTT | CAISDRGAEGTEAFF | - | TRBJ1-1 | - | TRBV10-3
TGTGCCAGCAGTGCAGGGGCTGAAGCTTTCTTT | CASSAGAEAFF | - | TRBJ1-1 | - | TRBV25-1
TGCGCCAGCAGCCAATTTCCATGGGACAGGCAGGGCTACACCTTC | CASSQFPWDRQGYTF | once | TRBJ1-2 | TRBD1 | TRBV4-3